This entry is about one T cell receptor (beta chain). What it recognizes is unknown. This sample was included in a study of T cells in Graves' hyperthyroidism and ophthalmopathy. Study-wide findings and caveats: Ophthalmopathy was separated from stable hyperthyroidism by a 13 V-J model.

RNA transcripts yielded amplified TCR beta CDR3 regions. A first-round RT-PCR of the TCR CDR3 used the HTBI primer set. A single record per CDR3 protein comes from TCRdb applying MiXCR to the multiplex PCR reads. The sample holds 600,000 to 700,000 distinct CDR3 sequences, just under 45% seen once. The CDR3 loop spans 14 amino acids. Looked up from germline, CDR1 is MNHEY and CDR2 is SMNVEV (reference sequence). The V end lost 0 bases, the J end lost 1 base, and 6 bases lay between the germline ends. The sequence came from an adult man with Graves' disease, either hyperthyroidism or ophthalmopathy (not recorded which). The chain has TRBV27 and TRBJ1-1; D is uncertain. The sequenced sample consisted of peripheral blood or thyroid tissue (not recorded which). This CDR3 reads CASSLSRTNTEAFF. In DNA, the CDR3 is TGTGCCAGCAGTTTATCCCGTACGAACACTGAAGCTTTCTTT.